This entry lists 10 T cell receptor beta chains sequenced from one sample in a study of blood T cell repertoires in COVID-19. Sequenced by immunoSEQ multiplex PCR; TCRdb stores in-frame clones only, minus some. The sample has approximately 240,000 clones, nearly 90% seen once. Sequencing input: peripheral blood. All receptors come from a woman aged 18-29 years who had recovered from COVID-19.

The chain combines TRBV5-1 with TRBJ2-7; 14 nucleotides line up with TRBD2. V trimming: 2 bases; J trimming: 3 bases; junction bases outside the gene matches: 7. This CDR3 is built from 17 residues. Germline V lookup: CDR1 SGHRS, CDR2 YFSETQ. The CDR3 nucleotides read TGCGCCAGCAGCTTATATGCCGGGACTAGCGGGAGCTACGAGCAGTACTTC. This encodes CASSLYAGTSGSYEQYF.

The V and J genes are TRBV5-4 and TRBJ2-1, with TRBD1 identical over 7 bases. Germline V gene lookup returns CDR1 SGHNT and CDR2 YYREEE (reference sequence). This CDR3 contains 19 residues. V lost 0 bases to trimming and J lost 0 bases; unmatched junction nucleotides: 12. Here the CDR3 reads CASSLGDRYWPSSYNEQFF. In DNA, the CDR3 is TGTGCCAGCAGCTTGGGGGACAGATACTGGCCGAGCTCCTACAATGAGCAGTTCTTC. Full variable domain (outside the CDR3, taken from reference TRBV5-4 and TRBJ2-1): ETGVTQSPTHLIKTRGQQVTLRCSSQSGHNTVSWYQQALGQGPQFIFQYYREEENGRGNFPPRFSGLQFPNYSSELNVNALELDDSALYLCASSLGDRYWPSSYNEQFFGPGTRLTVL.

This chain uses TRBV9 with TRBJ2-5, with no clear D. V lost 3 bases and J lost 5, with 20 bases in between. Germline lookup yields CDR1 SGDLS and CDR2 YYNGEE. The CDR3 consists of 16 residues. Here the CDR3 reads CASSGVGVSPRETQYF. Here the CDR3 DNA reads TGTGCCAGCAGCGGTGTAGGCGTCTCCCCGAGGGAGACCCAGTACTTC.

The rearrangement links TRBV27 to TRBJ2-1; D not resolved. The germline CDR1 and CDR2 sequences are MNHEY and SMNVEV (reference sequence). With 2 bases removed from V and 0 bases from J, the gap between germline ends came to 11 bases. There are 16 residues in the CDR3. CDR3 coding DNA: TGTGCCAGCAGTTTAACGCCGAGAAGCTCCTACAATGAGCAGTTCTTC. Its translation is CASSLTPRSSYNEQFF.

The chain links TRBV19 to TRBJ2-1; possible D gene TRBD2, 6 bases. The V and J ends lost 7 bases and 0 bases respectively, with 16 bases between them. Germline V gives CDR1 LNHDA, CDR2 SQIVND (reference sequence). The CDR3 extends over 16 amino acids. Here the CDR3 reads CASTSVASASYNEQFF. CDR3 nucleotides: TGTGCCAGTACTTCCGTGGCTAGCGCCTCCTACAATGAGCAGTTCTTC.

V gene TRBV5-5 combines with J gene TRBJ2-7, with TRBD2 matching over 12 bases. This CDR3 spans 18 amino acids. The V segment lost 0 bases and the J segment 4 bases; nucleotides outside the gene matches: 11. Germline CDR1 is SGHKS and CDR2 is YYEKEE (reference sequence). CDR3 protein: CASSLGLAGVLAEYEQYF. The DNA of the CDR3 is TGTGCCAGCAGCTTGGGACTAGCGGGAGTGTTAGCGGAGTACGAGCAGTACTTC.

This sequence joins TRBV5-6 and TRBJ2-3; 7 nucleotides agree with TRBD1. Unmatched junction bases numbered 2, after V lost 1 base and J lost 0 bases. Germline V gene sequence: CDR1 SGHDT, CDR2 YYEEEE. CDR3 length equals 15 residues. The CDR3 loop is CASSLRDRSTDTQYF. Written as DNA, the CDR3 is TGTGCCAGCAGCTTGCGGGACAGAAGCACAGATACGCAGTATTTT.

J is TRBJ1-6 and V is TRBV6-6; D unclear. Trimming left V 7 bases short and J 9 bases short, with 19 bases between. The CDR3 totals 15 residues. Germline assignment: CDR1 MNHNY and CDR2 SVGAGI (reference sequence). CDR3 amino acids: CASTLNNEVSSPLHF. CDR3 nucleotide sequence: TGTGCCAGCACCCTCAATAACGAAGTGAGTTCACCCCTCCACTTT.

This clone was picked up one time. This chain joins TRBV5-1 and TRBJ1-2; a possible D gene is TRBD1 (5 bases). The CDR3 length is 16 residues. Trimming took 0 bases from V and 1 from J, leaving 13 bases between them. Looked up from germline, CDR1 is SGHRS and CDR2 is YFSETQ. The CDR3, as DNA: TGCGCCAGCAGCTTGGCCCTCGGGGGGGATAACTATGGCTACACCTTC. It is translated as CASSLALGGDNYGYTF.

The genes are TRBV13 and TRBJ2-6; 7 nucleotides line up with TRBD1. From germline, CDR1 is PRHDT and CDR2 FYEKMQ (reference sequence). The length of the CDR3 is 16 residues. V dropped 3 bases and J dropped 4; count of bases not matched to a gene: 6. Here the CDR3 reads CASSFSTGAGANVLTF. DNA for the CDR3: TGTGCCAGCAGCTTCTCTACAGGGGCCGGGGCCAACGTCCTGACTTTC.